This T cell receptor beta chain comes out of a study of shared T cell receptors in the human thymus. Sequencing was performed with immunoSEQ multiplex PCR; in TCRdb, only in-frame clones are kept and a portion is missing. The sample lists 500,000 to 750,000 clones, roughly 90% seen once, with around 0.0099% in the top ten. The CDR3 has 16 amino acids. With V trimmed by 2 bases and J by 2 bases, 5 bases remained unmatched. The germline V gene has CDR1 SGHTA and CDR2 FQGNSA. These data also featured in a second study, about human thymus T cells. That paper states: Corrective heart surgery yielded the resections from which the thymus tissue came. Thymic TCR repertoires of unrelated people reportedly overlapped highly.

The V gene is TRBV7-2, the J gene TRBJ2-3, with 9 bases matching TRBD2. Sequenced material: thymocytes. This sequence originates from a boy under two years old with a congenital heart defect. The CDR3 sequence is CASSLSGRLNTDTQYF. CDR3 sequence (DNA): TGTGCCAGCAGCTTAAGCGGGAGGCTCAACACAGATACGCAGTATTTT.